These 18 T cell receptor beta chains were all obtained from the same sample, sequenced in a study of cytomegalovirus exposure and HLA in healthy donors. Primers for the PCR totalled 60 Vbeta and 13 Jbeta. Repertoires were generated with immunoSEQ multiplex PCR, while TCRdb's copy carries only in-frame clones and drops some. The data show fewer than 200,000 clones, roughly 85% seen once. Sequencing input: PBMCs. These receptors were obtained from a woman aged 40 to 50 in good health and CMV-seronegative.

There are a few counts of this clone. The CDR3 loop is CASSKRAGGLEEKLFF. CDR3 bases: TGTGCCAGCAGCAAACGGGCAGGGGGCTTGGAGGAAAAACTGTTTTTT. V usage is TRBV2 and J usage is TRBJ1-4; 8 bases align to TRBD1. Germline CDR1 SNHLY, CDR2 FYNNEI. This CDR3 has 16 residues. V shed 6 bases and J 8 bases; nucleotides not matched to a gene: 14.

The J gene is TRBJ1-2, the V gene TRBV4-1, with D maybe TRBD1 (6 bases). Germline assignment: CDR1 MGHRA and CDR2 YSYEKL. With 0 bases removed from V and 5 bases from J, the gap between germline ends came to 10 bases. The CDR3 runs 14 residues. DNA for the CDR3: TGCGCCAGCAGCCAAGACGGGACACTTTATGGCTACACCTTC. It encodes CASSQDGTLYGYTF.

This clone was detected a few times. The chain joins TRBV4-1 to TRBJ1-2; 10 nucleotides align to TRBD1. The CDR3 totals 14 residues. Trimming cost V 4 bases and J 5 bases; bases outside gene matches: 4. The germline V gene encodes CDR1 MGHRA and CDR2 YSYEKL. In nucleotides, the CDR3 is TGCGCCAGCAGCCGGACAGGGGGTTCATATGGCTACACCTTC. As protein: CASSRTGGSYGYTF.

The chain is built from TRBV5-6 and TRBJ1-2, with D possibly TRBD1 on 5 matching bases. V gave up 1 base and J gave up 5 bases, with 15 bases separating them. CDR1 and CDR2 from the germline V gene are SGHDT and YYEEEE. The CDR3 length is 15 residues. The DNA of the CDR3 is TGTGCCAGCAGCTTGAAAGGAGGGGTCGGTTATGGCTACACCTTC. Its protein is CASSLKGGVGYGYTF.

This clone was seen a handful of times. The CDR3 region is CASSREGQNTEAFF. The CDR3 bases are TGCGCCAGCAGTAGGGAGGGACAGAACACTGAAGCTTTCTTT. The rearrangement links TRBV5-1 to TRBJ1-1; weak D call: TRBD1 (6 bases). This CDR3 contains 14 residues. The V gene lost 5 bases and the J gene lost 1 base, with 12 bases spanning the gap. CDR1 is SGHRS and CDR2 is YFSETQ in the germline V gene.

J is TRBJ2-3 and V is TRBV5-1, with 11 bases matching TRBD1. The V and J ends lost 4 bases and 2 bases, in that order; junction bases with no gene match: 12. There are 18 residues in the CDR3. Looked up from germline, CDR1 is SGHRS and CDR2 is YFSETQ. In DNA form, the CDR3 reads TGCGCCAGCAGCCCGCGTGACCGAGGACAGGGGGCCACAGATACGCAGTATTTT. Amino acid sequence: CASSPRDRGQGATDTQYF.

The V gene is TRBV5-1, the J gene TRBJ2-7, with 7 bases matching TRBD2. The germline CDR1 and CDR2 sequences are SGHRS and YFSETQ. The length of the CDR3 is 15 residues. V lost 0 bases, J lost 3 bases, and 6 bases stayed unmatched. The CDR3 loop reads CASSLADGLDYEQYF. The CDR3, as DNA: TGCGCCAGCAGCTTGGCTGATGGACTAGACTACGAGCAGTACTTC.

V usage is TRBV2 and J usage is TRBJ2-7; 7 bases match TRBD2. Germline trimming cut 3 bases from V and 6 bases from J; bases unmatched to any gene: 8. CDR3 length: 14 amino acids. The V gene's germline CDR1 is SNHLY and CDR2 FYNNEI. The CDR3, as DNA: TGTGCCAGCAGTGATCCCGGGAGGAACCTCGAGCAGTACTTC. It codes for CASSDPGRNLEQYF.

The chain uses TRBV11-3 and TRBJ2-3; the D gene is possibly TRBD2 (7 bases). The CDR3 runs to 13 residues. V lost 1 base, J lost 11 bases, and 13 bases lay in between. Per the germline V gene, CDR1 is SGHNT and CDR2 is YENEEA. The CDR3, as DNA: TGTGCCAGCAGCTTAGCCCCGGGGGGCGGGCAGTATTTT. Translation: CASSLAPGGGQYF.

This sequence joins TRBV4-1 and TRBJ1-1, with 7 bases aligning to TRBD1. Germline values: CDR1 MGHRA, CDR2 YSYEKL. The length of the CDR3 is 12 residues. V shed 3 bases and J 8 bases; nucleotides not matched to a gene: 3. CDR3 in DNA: TGCGCCAGCAGCCAGTGGGACAGAGAAGCTTTCTTT. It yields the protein CASSQWDREAFF.

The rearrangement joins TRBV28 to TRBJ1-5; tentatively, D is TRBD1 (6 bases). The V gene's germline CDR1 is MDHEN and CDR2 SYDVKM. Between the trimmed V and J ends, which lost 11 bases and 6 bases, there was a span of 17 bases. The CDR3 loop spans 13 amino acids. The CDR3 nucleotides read TGTGCCGCCACAGGGTACCGGGCTCAGCCCCAGCATTTT. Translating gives CAATGYRAQPQHF.

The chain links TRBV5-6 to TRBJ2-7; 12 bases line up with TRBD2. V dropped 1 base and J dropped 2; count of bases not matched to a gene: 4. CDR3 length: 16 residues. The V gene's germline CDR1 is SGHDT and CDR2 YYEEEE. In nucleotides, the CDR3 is TGTGCCAGCAGCTTGATGACTAGCGGGGGCCCCTACGAGCAGTACTTC. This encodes CASSLMTSGGPYEQYF.

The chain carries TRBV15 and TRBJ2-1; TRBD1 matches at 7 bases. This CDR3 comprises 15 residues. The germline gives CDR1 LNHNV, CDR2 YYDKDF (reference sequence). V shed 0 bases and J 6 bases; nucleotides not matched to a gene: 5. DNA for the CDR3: TGTGCCACCAGCAGAGAGCGATGGGACAGCAATGAGCAGTTCTTC. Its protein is CATSRERWDSNEQFF.

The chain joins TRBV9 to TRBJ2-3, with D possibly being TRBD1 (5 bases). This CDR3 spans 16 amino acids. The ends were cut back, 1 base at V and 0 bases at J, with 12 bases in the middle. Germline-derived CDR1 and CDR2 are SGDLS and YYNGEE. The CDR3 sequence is CASSVSQGTSTDTQYF. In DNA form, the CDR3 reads TGTGCCAGCAGCGTATCCCAGGGCACTAGCACAGATACGCAGTATTTT.

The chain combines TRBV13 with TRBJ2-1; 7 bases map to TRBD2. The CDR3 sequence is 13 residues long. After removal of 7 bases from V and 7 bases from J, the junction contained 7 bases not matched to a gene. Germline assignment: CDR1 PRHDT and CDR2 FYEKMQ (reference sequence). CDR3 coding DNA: TGTGCCAGCAATGGGAGGGTAAGGAATGAGCAGTTCTTC. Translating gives CASNGRVRNEQFF.

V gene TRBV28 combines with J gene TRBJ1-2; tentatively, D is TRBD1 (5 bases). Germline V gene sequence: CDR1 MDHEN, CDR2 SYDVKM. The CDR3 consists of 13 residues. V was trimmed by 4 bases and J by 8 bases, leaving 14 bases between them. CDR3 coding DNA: TGTGCCAGCAGTTCTTACAGACAGTGGGGCTACACCTTC. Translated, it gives CASSSYRQWGYTF.

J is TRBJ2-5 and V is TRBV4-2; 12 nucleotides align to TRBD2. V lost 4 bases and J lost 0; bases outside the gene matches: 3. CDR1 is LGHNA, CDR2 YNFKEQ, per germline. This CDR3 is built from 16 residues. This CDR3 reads CASSPGLAGNQETQYF. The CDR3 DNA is TGTGCCAGCAGCCCCGGACTAGCGGGGAACCAAGAGACCCAGTACTTC.

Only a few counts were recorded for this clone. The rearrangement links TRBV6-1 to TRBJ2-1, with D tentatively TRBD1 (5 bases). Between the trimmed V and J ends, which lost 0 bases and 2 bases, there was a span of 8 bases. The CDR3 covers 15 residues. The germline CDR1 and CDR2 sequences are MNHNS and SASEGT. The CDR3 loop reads CASSEALTAYNEQFF. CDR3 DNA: TGTGCCAGCAGTGAAGCTCTGACAGCCTACAATGAGCAGTTCTTC.